The next 12 T cell receptor beta chains were all read from a single sample in a study of shared clonotypes between healthy human individuals. Repertoires were generated with immunoSEQ multiplex PCR, while TCRdb's copy carries only in-frame clones and drops some. The sample holds millions of clones; more than 80% are singletons and the top ten take around 0.15%. The sample taken for sequencing was naive CD4+ T cells sorted from blood. Regarding subset: CD45RA+ positively selected. The receptors come from a man in his late teens or twenties in good health.

This chain's CDR3 is CSADVGDQQYF. The CDR3 bases are TGCAGTGCCGACGTTGGAGATCAGCAGTACTTC. The chain uses TRBV20-1 and TRBJ2-7; D is unresolved. Between the trimmed V and J ends, which lost 6 bases and 8 bases, there was a span of 14 bases. The CDR3 contains 11 residues. CDR1 DFQATT and CDR2 SNEGSKA come from the germline V gene (reference sequence).

The J gene is TRBJ2-1, the V gene TRBV10-3, with 8 bases identical to TRBD2. The trim removed 4 bases at V and 8 bases at J, leaving 10 bases unmatched. The CDR3 is 15 amino acids. CDR1 is ENHRY, CDR2 SYGVKD, per germline. The CDR3 loop is CAISVLGLVKDEQFF. Written as DNA, the CDR3 is TGTGCCATCAGTGTGTTGGGACTAGTGAAGGATGAGCAGTTCTTC.

CDR3: CASSPLGQEKKLFF. In nucleotides, the CDR3 is TGTGCCAGCAGTCCCCTGGGACAGGAGAAAAAACTGTTTTTT. The chain links TRBV6-5 to TRBJ1-4, with 8 bases matching TRBD1. The CDR3 is 14 amino acids. V lost 5 bases and J lost 9; bases outside the gene matches: 8. The germline V gene encodes CDR1 MNHEY and CDR2 SVGAGI.

The V call is TRBV19, the J call TRBJ1-6; D may be TRBD1 (5 bases). Trimming took off 2 bases at V and 6 bases at J, with 14 bases between the two ends. This CDR3 is built from 16 residues. Looked up from germline, CDR1 is LNHDA and CDR2 is SQIVND (reference sequence). The CDR3 region has the DNA TGTGCCAGTAGTATAACCGGACGGGGGACTAATTCACCCCTCCACTTT. Encoded protein: CASSITGRGTNSPLHF. The full variable domain, rest sourced from reference TRBV19 and TRBJ1-6, is DGGITQSPKYLFRKEGQNVTLSCEQNLNHDAMYWYRQDPGQGLRLIYYSQIVNDFQKGDIAEGYSVSREKKESFPLTVTSAQKNPTAFYLCASSITGRGTNSPLHFGNGTRLTVT.

The chain joins TRBV6-6 to TRBJ2-2; no definite D call. This CDR3 spans 13 amino acids. The V end was cut by 6 bases, the J end by 3 bases, with 8 bases between. CDR1 is MNHNY, CDR2 SVGAGI, per germline (reference sequence). The CDR3 spells CASRHLDTGELFF. The CDR3 nucleotides are TGTGCCAGCAGACACCTAGACACCGGGGAGCTGTTTTTT.

This clone appeared a single time. The V call is TRBV5-4, the J call TRBJ2-5; 8 nucleotides align to TRBD1. V lost 5 bases, J lost 5 bases, and 5 bases stayed unmatched. Germline loops: CDR1 SGHNT, CDR2 YYREEE (reference sequence). This CDR3 is 13 amino acids long. The CDR3 DNA reads TGTGCCAGCAGGCAGACAGGGGTCGAGACCCAGTACTTC. Encoded protein: CASRQTGVETQYF.

This clone was picked up a small number of times. The genes are TRBV7-9 and TRBJ2-2; 7 bases are shared with TRBD1. Germline CDR1 reads SEHNR; CDR2 reads FQNEAQ (reference sequence). CDR3 length: 16 amino acids. Losses at the gene ends were 7 bases for V and 2 bases for J; bases not matched to a gene: 10. The CDR3 bases are TGTGCCAGCAACCCCGGGAACAGGGGAAACACCGGGGAGCTGTTTTTT. Protein product: CASNPGNRGNTGELFF.

The CDR3 DNA reads TGTGCCAGTAGTATACTGGATAGCTCTGGAAACACCATATATTTT. Its protein product is CASSILDSSGNTIYF. The rearrangement joins TRBV19 to TRBJ1-3; D is ambiguous. Per the germline V gene, CDR1 is LNHDA and CDR2 is SQIVND (reference sequence). This CDR3 has 15 amino acids. Trimming removed 2 bases at V and 0 bases at J, with 8 bases between. Full variable domain (remainder filled in from reference TRBV19 and TRBJ1-3): DGGITQSPKYLFRKEGQNVTLSCEQNLNHDAMYWYRQDPGQGLRLIYYSQIVNDFQKGDIAEGYSVSREKKESFPLTVTSAQKNPTAFYLCASSILDSSGNTIYFGEGSWLTVV.

V and J are TRBV18 and TRBJ1-1; no firm D call. The V and J ends lost 3 bases and 0 bases respectively, with 8 bases between them. The CDR3 totals 14 residues. Germline V gene data show CDR1 as KGHSH and CDR2 as LQKENI. Here the CDR3 reads CASSPMEVNTEAFF. The DNA for the CDR3 is TGTGCCAGCTCACCGATGGAGGTGAACACTGAAGCTTTCTTT.

The gene calls are TRBV6-4 and TRBJ1-1; D is perhaps TRBD1 (5 bases). CDR1 and CDR2 (germline): MRHNA, SNTAGT. Trimming removed 11 bases at V and 4 bases at J, with 29 bases between. This CDR3 has 17 amino acids. Written as DNA, the CDR3 is TGTGCCCCCTACCGGGGACGTTCTTGGGGTAAGTTCACTGAAGCTTTCTTT. Its translation: CAPYRGRSWGKFTEAFF.

The rearrangement links TRBV7-9 to TRBJ2-2, with 8 bases fitting TRBD2. The CDR3 spans 15 residues. The trim removed 5 bases at V and 6 bases at J, leaving 8 bases unmatched. Germline values: CDR1 SEHNR, CDR2 FQNEAQ (reference sequence). This CDR3 is CASSPRGGQPGELFF. CDR3 DNA: TGTGCCAGCAGCCCCCGGGGGGGGCAGCCCGGGGAGCTGTTTTTT.

Remarks on this clone: Additional DNA sequences in this sample encode the identical CDR3. The gene calls are TRBV6-5 and TRBJ2-7, with TRBD1 matching over 10 bases. The CDR3 contains 15 residues. Losses at the gene ends were 2 bases for V and 4 bases for J; bases not matched to a gene: 5. Germline CDR1 reads MNHEY; CDR2 reads SVGAGI. The CDR3 DNA sequence: TGTGCCAGCAGTTACCGGGACAGGGGAATATACGAGCAGTACTTC. Translated, it gives CASSYRDRGIYEQYF.